This TCR beta chain derives from a study of T cells in Graves' hyperthyroidism and ophthalmopathy. General observations from the study: Separation of ophthalmopathy from stable hyperthyroidism was achieved by a 13 V-J model. Researchers found most expanded thyroid clonotypes above 0.001 in blood as well.

The investigators amplified TCR beta CDR3 regions from RNA transcripts. TCR CDR3 underwent first-round RT-PCR with the HTBI primer set. Each CDR3 protein gets one entry after TCRdb re-called the multiplex PCR reads with MiXCR. The data show approximately 590,000 distinct CDR3 sequences, around a sixth seen once. This CDR3 has 13 amino acids. Per germline, CDR1 KGHDR and CDR2 SFDVKD. Trimming took 4 bases from V and 4 from J, leaving 9 bases between them. This clonotype showed up just a few times. As yet, its antigen is unknown. Graves' hyperthyroidism without ophthalmopathy progression within 18 months was termed stable.

The sample consisted of blood. The chain is built from TRBV24-1 and TRBJ2-5; TRBD2 might be the D (6 bases). The source of this sequence is a woman in her 30s with Graves' hyperthyroidism. The CDR3 protein is CATSDGGTETQYF. The CDR3 region has the DNA TGTGCCACCAGTGACGGGGGAACAGAGACCCAGTACTTC.